Described below is a single T cell receptor beta chain sequence and its context. Its antigen is unknown. The source of the sample is a study of CD4 T cells in relation to SARS-CoV-2 and coronaviruses. Study in general: TCR beta CDR3s were sequenced after approximately 9-day antigen culture of PBMCs.

Sequenced by immunoSEQ multiplex PCR; TCRdb stores in-frame clones only, minus some. The data contain 32,000 or so clones, roughly 72% of them singletons. Trimming at V came to 5 bases and at J to 4 bases, leaving 7 bases not matched to a gene. In germline, CDR1 is SGHAT, CDR2 FQNNGV. The CDR3 has 15 residues. Unexposed donor CD4+ T cells date from about 2010-2019, before the COVID-19 pandemic. Isolation of CD4+ T cells took place after about 9 days in culture. Unexposed-donor CD4+ T cells were probed with SARS-CoV-2 S/N and four cold-coronavirus spikes, cells permitting. The gene calls are TRBV11-2 and TRBJ2-2, with 7 bases identical to TRBD2. The sample comprised CD4+ T cells from PBMCs, cultured in vitro. This clonotype was obtained from a human donor in good health. CDR3 nucleotides: TGTGCCAGCAGCCACGGGAGGTGGGGCACCGGGGAGCTGTTTTTT. Encoded protein: CASSHGRWGTGELFF.